This T cell receptor beta chain was identified during a study of T cells in tuberculosis. This table comes from immunoSEQ multiplex PCR, and its TCRdb copy is limited to in-frame clones, with some not included. The data contain about 49,000 clones, roughly 96% of them singletons. V was shortened by 0 bases and J by 0 bases, with 12 bases between the two germline ends. CDR3 length: 16 residues. Germline V lookup: CDR1 SGHRS, CDR2 YFSETQ. This sample's time point: new active TB diagnosis, blood taken before or within 7 days of starting treatment. Active tuberculosis patients were new diagnoses, HIV-seronegative, South African, and aged 18 years or older.

The clonotype was recovered from an adult with tuberculosis. The material was PBMCs, obtained at tuberculosis diagnosis. The chain carries TRBV5-1 and TRBJ1-2; D is uncertain. The CDR3 loop reads CASSLASRNTNYGYTF. The CDR3 region has the DNA TGCGCCAGCAGCTTGGCCTCGCGGAACACTAACTATGGCTACACCTTC.